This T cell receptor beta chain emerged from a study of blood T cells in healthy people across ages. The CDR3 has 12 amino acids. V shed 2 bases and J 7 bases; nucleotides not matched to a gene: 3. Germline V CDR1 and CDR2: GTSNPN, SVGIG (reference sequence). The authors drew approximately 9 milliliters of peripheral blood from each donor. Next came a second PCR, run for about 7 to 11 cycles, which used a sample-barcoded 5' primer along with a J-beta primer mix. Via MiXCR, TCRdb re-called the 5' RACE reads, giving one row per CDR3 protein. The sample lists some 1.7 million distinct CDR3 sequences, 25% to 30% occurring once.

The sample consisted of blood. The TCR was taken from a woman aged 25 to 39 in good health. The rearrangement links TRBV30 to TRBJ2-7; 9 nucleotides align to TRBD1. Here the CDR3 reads CAWSRTGDEQYF. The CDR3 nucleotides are TGTGCCTGGAGTCGGACAGGGGATGAGCAGTACTTC.